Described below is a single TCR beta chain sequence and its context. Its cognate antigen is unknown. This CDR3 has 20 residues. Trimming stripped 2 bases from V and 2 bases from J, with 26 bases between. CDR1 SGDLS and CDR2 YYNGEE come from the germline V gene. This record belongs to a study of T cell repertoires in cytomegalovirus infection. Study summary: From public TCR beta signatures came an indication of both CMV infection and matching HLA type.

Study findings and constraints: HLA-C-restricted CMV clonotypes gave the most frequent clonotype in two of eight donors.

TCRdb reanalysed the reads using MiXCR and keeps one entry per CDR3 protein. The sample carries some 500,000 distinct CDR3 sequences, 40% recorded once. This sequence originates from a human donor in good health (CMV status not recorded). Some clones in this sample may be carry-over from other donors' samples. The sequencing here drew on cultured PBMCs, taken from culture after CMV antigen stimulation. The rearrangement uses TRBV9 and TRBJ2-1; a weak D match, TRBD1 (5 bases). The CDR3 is CASSVGPMLITDPTYNEQFF. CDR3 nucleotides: TGTGCCAGCAGCGTGGGGCCTATGTTGATCACAGACCCGACCTACAATGAGCAGTTCTTC.